The rows below give T cell receptor beta chains drawn from one sample of a study of blood T cell repertoires in COVID-19. The assay was immunoSEQ multiplex PCR, and TCRdb's table has in-frame clones only and misses some. The data hold 170,000 or so clones, with 85% to 90% observed a single time. Sequenced input: peripheral blood. The receptors derive from a man aged 55-75 years with COVID-19, enrolled during active disease. Each CDR3 is given with its conserved first and last residue. The D gene is left open where the match is weak. Some rows have no size entry. The others give once, few or many, or a class for an expanded clone.

v_call	clone_size	d_call	j_call	cdr3_aa	cdr3_nt
TRBV6-5	NA	NA	TRBJ1-3	CASTRLGAPGNTIYF	TGTGCCAGCACCAGACTGGGGGCGCCGGGAAACACCATATATTTT
TRBV30	NA	TRBD1	TRBJ1-5	CAWSVGTGGAGSNQPQHF	TGTGCCTGGAGTGTTGGTACAGGGGGCGCGGGTAGCAATCAGCCCCAGCATTTT
TRBV9	few	TRBD1	TRBJ1-5	CASSVSSEGQGNSNQPQHF	TGTGCCAGCAGCGTCTCGTCAGAGGGACAGGGGAATAGCAATCAGCCCCAGCATTTT
TRBV27	NA	NA	TRBJ1-2	CASSRRDGYGYTF	TGTGCCAGCAGTCGACGGGATGGCTATGGCTACACCTTC
TRBV28	NA	NA	TRBJ1-2	CASEDLYGYTF	TGTGCCAGCGAAGACTTATATGGCTACACCTTC
TRBV5-6	NA	TRBD1	TRBJ1-1	CASSPVDRANTEAFF	TGTGCCAGCAGCCCCGTGGACAGGGCGAACACTGAAGCTTTCTTT
TRBV28	NA	TRBD1	TRBJ1-5	CASSSRTGPNQPQHF	TGTGCCAGCAGTTCACGGACAGGTCCAAATCAGCCCCAGCATTTT
TRBV28	NA	NA	TRBJ1-4	CASGRLREKLFF	TGTGCCAGCGGCCGGCTGCGGGAAAAACTGTTTTTT
TRBV11-3	once	TRBD2	TRBJ2-2	CASSHQATSGNTGELFF	TGTGCCAGCAGCCACCAGGCGACTAGCGGGAACACCGGGGAGCTGTTTTTT
TRBV28	NA	NA	TRBJ1-4	CASSLFRQELFF	TGTGCCAGCAGTTTATTCAGGCAGGAATTGTTTTTT
TRBV28	NA	TRBD1	TRBJ1-5	CASRPLPGTGNNQPQHF	TGTGCCAGCAGACCACTTCCCGGGACAGGGAACAATCAGCCCCAGCATTTT
TRBV5-5	once	NA	TRBJ2-5	CASSVSGTGIQETQYF	TGTGCCAGCAGCGTATCCGGCACAGGGATCCAAGAGACCCAGTACTTC
TRBV29-1	NA	NA	TRBJ2-3	CSVFGSAGDTQYF	TGCAGCGTGTTTGGGTCGGCGGGAGATACGCAGTATTTT
TRBV19	NA	NA	TRBJ1-1	CASSPFGGVTEAFF	TGTGCCAGTAGCCCCTTCGGGGGAGTCACTGAAGCTTTCTTT
TRBV6-6	NA	TRBD1	TRBJ1-1	CASSTRTGDSTEAFF	TGTGCCAGCAGTACCAGGACAGGGGATAGCACTGAAGCTTTCTTT
TRBV28	NA	TRBD2	TRBJ2-2	CASSPSSGTYGELFF	TGTGCCAGCAGTCCCTCTAGCGGTACCTACGGGGAGCTGTTTTTT
TRBV6-1	NA	TRBD1	TRBJ2-7	CASSGNDRGLRYEQYF	TGTGCCAGCAGTGGGAACGACAGGGGCCTTCGCTACGAGCAGTACTTC
TRBV11-3	once	TRBD2	TRBJ2-2	CASSKGTSGGPGELFF	TGTGCCAGCAGCAAGGGGACTAGCGGGGGGCCCGGGGAGCTGTTTTTT
TRBV19	NA	NA	TRBJ1-3	CASSPGGGTSGNTIYF	TGTGCCAGTAGCCCTGGCGGGGGAACCTCTGGAAACACCATATATTTT
TRBV6-5	NA	NA	TRBJ2-2	CASSWVRGLNTGELFF	TGTGCCAGCAGTTGGGTTAGGGGATTAAATACCGGGGAGCTGTTTTTT
TRBV19	NA	TRBD1	TRBJ1-1	CASRGQGLTEAFF	TGTGCCAGTAGAGGACAGGGTTTGACTGAAGCTTTCTTT
TRBV10-3	few	TRBD1	TRBJ1-2	CAISGGGQIGYGYTF	TGTGCCATCAGTGGAGGGGGCCAGATCGGCTATGGCTACACCTTC
TRBV11-2	NA	TRBD2	TRBJ2-3	CASSLGTTNTQYF	TGTGCCAGCAGCCTCGGGACTACCAATACGCAGTATTTT
TRBV7-2	NA	NA	TRBJ2-7	CASSLHIRRPGQANYEQYF	TGTGCCAGCAGCTTACATATAAGGCGACCGGGACAAGCGAACTACGAGCAGTACTTC
TRBV19	few	NA	TRBJ1-5	CASSTQSNQPQHF	TGTGCCAGTAGTACACAAAGCAATCAGCCCCAGCATTTT
TRBV27	NA	TRBD1	TRBJ2-1	CASRGGQGVYNEQFF	TGTGCCAGCAGGGGGGGACAGGGGGTTTACAATGAGCAGTTCTTC
TRBV6-1	NA	NA	TRBJ1-4	CASLRGGEKLFF	TGTGCCAGCTTGAGGGGGGGTGAAAAACTGTTTTTT
TRBV30	few	NA	TRBJ1-1	CPAGPGLAFF	TGCCCTGCGGGGCCGGGGTTGGCTTTCTTT
TRBV19	NA	NA	TRBJ1-5	CASSTGRVGQPQHF	TGTGCCAGTAGTACTGGCAGGGTAGGGCAGCCCCAGCATTTT
TRBV7-2	NA	NA	TRBJ2-3	CASSLDTRAPSTDTQYF	TGTGCCAGCAGCTTAGACACGAGGGCCCCTAGCACAGATACGCAGTATTTT
TRBV27	NA	NA	TRBJ2-1	CASSFPRVEGAKEQFF	TGTGCCAGCAGTTTCCCCCGGGTGGAGGGGGCGAAAGAGCAGTTCTTC
TRBV11-2	NA	TRBD1	TRBJ2-2	CASSFQSGGGELFF	TGTGCCAGCAGCTTTCAGTCAGGGGGAGGGGAGCTGTTTTTT
TRBV28	NA	TRBD2	TRBJ2-5	CASSTSGGAGETQYF	TGTGCCAGCAGCACAAGCGGGGGGGCCGGGGAGACCCAGTACTTC
TRBV7-2	NA	NA	TRBJ2-1	CASSPSSGIGEQFF	TGTGCCAGCAGCCCCAGCTCAGGGATTGGGGAGCAGTTCTTC
TRBV12-3/TRBV12-4	NA	NA	TRBJ1-2	CASSDSGYGYTF	TGTGCCAGCAGCGATTCAGGGTATGGCTACACCTTC
TRBV5-6	few	NA	TRBJ1-6	CASSFGTPNSPLHF	TGTGCCAGCAGCTTCGGGACTCCCAATTCACCCCTCCACTTT
TRBV2	NA	NA	TRBJ1-4	CASSEQGREKLFF	TGTGCCAGCAGTGAACAGGGGCGTGAAAAACTGTTTTTT
TRBV7-9	NA	NA	TRBJ1-2	CASSLATTFQGINGYTF	TGTGCCAGCAGCTTAGCTACCACCTTTCAGGGGATCAATGGCTACACCTTC